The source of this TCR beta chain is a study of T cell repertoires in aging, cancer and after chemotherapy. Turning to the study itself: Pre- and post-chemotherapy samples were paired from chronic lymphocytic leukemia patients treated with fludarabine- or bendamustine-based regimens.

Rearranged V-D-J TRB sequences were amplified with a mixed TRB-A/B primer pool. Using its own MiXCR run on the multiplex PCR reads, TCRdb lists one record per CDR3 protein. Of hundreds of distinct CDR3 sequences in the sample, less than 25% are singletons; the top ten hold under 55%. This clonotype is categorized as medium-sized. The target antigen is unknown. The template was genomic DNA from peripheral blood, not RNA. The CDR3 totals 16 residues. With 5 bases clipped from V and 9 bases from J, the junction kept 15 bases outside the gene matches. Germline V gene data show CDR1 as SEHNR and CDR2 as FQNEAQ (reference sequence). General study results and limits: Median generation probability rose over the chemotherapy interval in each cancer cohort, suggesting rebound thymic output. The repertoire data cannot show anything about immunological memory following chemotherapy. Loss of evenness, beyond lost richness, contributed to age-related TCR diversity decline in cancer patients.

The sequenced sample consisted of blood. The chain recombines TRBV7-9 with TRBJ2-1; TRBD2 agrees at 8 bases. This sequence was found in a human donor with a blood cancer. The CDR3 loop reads CASSPGVAGLMGEQFF. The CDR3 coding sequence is TGTGCCAGCAGCCCTGGGGTAGCGGGGTTGATGGGTGAGCAGTTCTTC.